These T cell receptor beta chains were read from a single sample in a study of B cell selection in AIRE deficiency. Produced via immunoSEQ multiplex PCR; TCRdb's table is partial and in-frame only. The data show 20,000 to 25,000 clones, 80% to 95% seen once. The sequenced material came from CD4+CD25+ Tregs sorted from PBMCs. The receptors come from a human donor in good health. The CDR3 runs from the conserved cysteine through the conserved F or W. A D gene is named only where the DNA matches it firmly. The size entry is marked missing in some rows and otherwise reads once, few, many or a size class.

V,D,J,size,CDR3,DNA
TRBV4-2,-,TRBJ1-5,-,CASSADGYNQPQHF,TGTGCCAGCAGCGCCGACGGATACAATCAGCCCCAGCATTTT
TRBV10-3,-,TRBJ1-2,-,CAISGFEYGYTF,TGTGCCATCAGTGGATTTGAATATGGCTACACCTTC
TRBV18,-,TRBJ1-3,-,CASSLLGEGNTIYF,TGTGCCAGCTCACTATTGGGAGAGGGAAACACCATATATTTT
TRBV5-6,-,TRBJ2-2,-,CASSPLRPNTGELFF,TGTGCCAGCAGCCCCCTCAGACCGAACACCGGGGAGCTGTTTTTT
TRBV29-1,-,TRBJ1-2,-,CSVWSGGYTF,TGCAGCGTTTGGTCAGGTGGCTACACCTTC
TRBV5-1,TRBD2,TRBJ2-1,-,CASSLGRLAGVINEQFF,TGCGCCAGCAGCTTGGGGCGGCTAGCGGGAGTCATAAATGAGCAGTTCTTC
TRBV6-1,-,TRBJ1-2,-,CASSGQSFYGYTF,TGCGCCAGCAGCGGACAGTCTTTTTATGGCTACACCTTC
TRBV10-3,-,TRBJ2-1,-,CATLEERRAYNEQFF,TGTGCCACTTTGGAGGAGCGGAGGGCCTACAATGAGCAGTTCTTC
TRBV7-2,TRBD1,TRBJ2-7,once,CASSLDRGREQYF,TGTGCCAGCAGCTTAGACAGGGGGCGCGAGCAGTACTTC
TRBV5-1,-,TRBJ2-3,once,CASSRRLGASTDTQYF,TGCGCCAGCAGCCGCCGTTTGGGGGCTAGCACAGATACGCAGTATTTT
TRBV5-4,TRBD2,TRBJ2-5,-,CASSIPGLKETQYF,TGTGCCAGCAGCATACCGGGACTAAAAGAGACCCAGTACTTC
TRBV11-2,TRBD1,TRBJ2-5,-,CASKTDRDTETQYF,TGTGCCAGCAAAACGGACAGGGATACGGAGACCCAGTACTTC
TRBV5-4,TRBD2,TRBJ2-5,once,CATSARGRGRAEETQYF,TGTGCCACCTCAGCCCGAGGCCGCGGGAGGGCCGAAGAGACCCAGTACTTC
TRBV7-3,-,TRBJ1-2,-,CASSSVSGNYGYTF,TGTGCCAGCAGCTCCGTTTCCGGGAACTATGGCTACACCTTC
TRBV18,TRBD1,TRBJ1-2,-,CASSPRTGDNYGYTF,TGTGCCAGCTCACCAAGGACAGGGGATAACTATGGCTACACCTTC
TRBV5-6,-,TRBJ1-1,-,CASSLYTAPRNTEAFF,TGTGCCAGCAGCCTGTACACGGCCCCAAGGAACACTGAAGCTTTCTTT
TRBV19,TRBD1,TRBJ2-3,-,CASRIGDRVEDTQYF,TGTGCCAGTAGAATTGGAGACAGGGTTGAAGATACGCAGTATTTT
TRBV29-1,TRBD1,TRBJ2-2,-,CSVKRDRGSGELFF,TGCAGCGTAAAAAGGGACAGGGGATCCGGGGAGCTGTTTTTT
TRBV7-8,-,TRBJ1-2,-,CASSLSGAGGYTF,TGTGCCAGCAGCTTATCAGGGGCGGGTGGCTACACCTTC
TRBV14,TRBD2,TRBJ2-7,-,CASSQLGTSGRNEQYF,TGTGCCAGCAGCCAACTTGGGACTAGCGGGAGGAACGAGCAGTACTTC
TRBV7-2,-,TRBJ2-3,-,CASSLGAADTQYF,TGTGCCAGCAGCTTAGGGGCCGCAGATACGCAGTATTTT